The 20 T cell receptor beta chains given below trace back to one sample, sequenced in a study of cytomegalovirus exposure and HLA in healthy donors. PCR amplification relied on 60 Vbeta primers (plus 13 Jbeta primers). Sequenced by immunoSEQ multiplex PCR; TCRdb stores in-frame clones only, minus some. The table lists roughly 220,000 clones, 65% to 85% of them singletons. Sequences were obtained from PBMCs. The origin of the receptors is a man aged 45-65 years in good health and CMV-seronegative.

Worth noting for this clone: This specimen includes other DNA sequences encoding the same CDR3. The V gene is TRBV2, the J gene TRBJ2-7; weak D call: TRBD1 (5 bases). In germline, CDR1 is SNHLY, CDR2 FYNNEI. V was trimmed by 6 bases and J by 3 bases, leaving 9 bases between them. The CDR3 sequence is 12 residues long. The CDR3 sequence: CASSGQGYEQYF. CDR3 bases: TGTGCCAGCAGCGGTCAGGGCTACGAGCAGTACTTC.

The rearrangement uses TRBV25-1 and TRBJ1-2, with D perhaps matching TRBD1 (5 bases). V gave up 2 bases and J gave up 0 bases, with 10 bases separating them. Per germline, CDR1 MGHDK and CDR2 SYGVNS. This CDR3 is built from 15 residues. CDR3 DNA sequence: TGTGCCAGCAGTGAAATCCAGGGTGCTAACTATGGCTACACCTTC. Encoded protein: CASSEIQGANYGYTF.

This clone was recorded only once. This chain links TRBV25-1 with TRBJ2-2; tentatively, D is TRBD1 (6 bases). The germline V and J ends were trimmed by 7 bases and 4 bases, with 13 bases remaining between them. Looked up from germline, CDR1 is MGHDK and CDR2 is SYGVNS. CDR3 size: 14 residues. The CDR3 reads CASNSRGGTGELFF. Written as DNA, the CDR3 is TGTGCCAGCAACAGCAGAGGGGGCACCGGGGAGCTGTTTTTT.

The chain is built from TRBV4-2 and TRBJ2-1; D is perhaps TRBD2 (6 bases). There are 17 residues in the CDR3. Deletions cut 0 bases from V and 6 bases from J, with 18 bases between. Per germline, CDR1 LGHNA and CDR2 YNFKEQ. This CDR3 reads CASSQDYRVGGFNEQFF. As DNA, the CDR3 is TGTGCCAGCAGCCAAGATTACCGGGTGGGGGGATTCAATGAGCAGTTCTTC.

J is TRBJ2-5 and V is TRBV27; weak D call: TRBD1 (5 bases). From germline, CDR1 is MNHEY and CDR2 SMNVEV (reference sequence). V lost 8 bases, J lost 4 bases, and 17 bases lay in between. This CDR3 is 14 amino acids long. In DNA, the CDR3 is TGTGCCAGCTCAACGGTACAGGTAGGAGAGACCCAGTACTTC. Translated: CASSTVQVGETQYF.

The V and J genes are TRBV9 and TRBJ2-1, with TRBD2 matching 12 bases. Germline-derived CDR1 and CDR2 are SGDLS and YYNGEE. Unmatched junction bases numbered 4, after V lost 4 bases and J lost 2 bases. This CDR3 is built from 16 residues. The chain's CDR3 is CASSTRTSGAYNEQFF. CDR3 DNA: TGTGCCAGCAGCACCCGGACTAGCGGGGCCTACAATGAGCAGTTCTTC.

The chain links TRBV28 to TRBJ1-2, with 11 bases lining up with TRBD1. J lost 8 bases, V lost 7 bases, and 12 bases had no gene match. Germline V gene sequence: CDR1 MDHEN, CDR2 SYDVKM. The CDR3 totals 15 residues. CDR3 region: CASNQPGTGGGGYTF. The DNA for the CDR3 is TGTGCCAGCAACCAACCCGGGACAGGGGGAGGCGGCTACACCTTC.

The rearrangement uses TRBV28 and TRBJ2-5; TRBD1 matches at 7 bases. The J call may be faulty, since TRBJ2-7 better matches the DNA end. Germline CDR1 reads MDHEN; CDR2 reads SYDVKM. The CDR3 extends over 14 amino acids. The CDR3 is CASSDDRVMNEQYF. DNA for the CDR3: TGTGCCAGCAGTGATGACAGGGTGATGAACGAGCAGTACTTC.

The rearrangement joins TRBV10-3 to TRBJ2-1; 7 positions match TRBD2. V shed 3 bases and J 5 bases; nucleotides not matched to a gene: 10. The CDR3 runs to 16 residues. Germline CDR1 ENHRY, CDR2 SYGVKD. The CDR3 is CAISDRAGAGNNEQFF. DNA of the CDR3: TGTGCCATCAGTGACAGGGCAGGAGCGGGGAACAATGAGCAGTTCTTC.

This CDR3 reads CASSLSWGSPSSYEQYF. The DNA for the CDR3 is TGTGCCAGCAGCTTAAGTTGGGGCAGCCCTAGCTCCTACGAGCAGTACTTC. This chain links TRBV7-8 with TRBJ2-7, with a tentative D call TRBD1 (5 bases). Per germline, CDR1 SGHVS and CDR2 FQNEAQ. The V end was cut by 2 bases, the J end by 0 bases, with 17 bases between. The length of the CDR3 is 17 residues.

The chain uses TRBV5-1 and TRBJ1-2, with D possibly being TRBD1 (6 bases). The germline V gene encodes CDR1 SGHRS and CDR2 YFSETQ. V was pared by 4 bases and J by 2 bases, with 12 bases between. The CDR3 contains 14 residues. The CDR3 DNA sequence: TGCGCCAGCAGCCCCCCTACAGGGAACTATGGCTACACCTTC. Translated, it gives CASSPPTGNYGYTF.

The rearrangement uses TRBV19 and TRBJ2-1, with TRBD2 as a possible D gene (6 bases). Germline V lookup: CDR1 LNHDA, CDR2 SQIVND (reference sequence). Trimming pared 3 bases from V and 6 bases from J, leaving 9 bases between. The CDR3 runs to 13 residues. Written as DNA, the CDR3 is TGTGCCAGTAGTATTCCCGGGAGCAATGAGCAGTTCTTC. This gives the protein CASSIPGSNEQFF.

V gene TRBV6-5 combines with J gene TRBJ2-7, with 7 bases aligning to TRBD1. The J segment lost 2 bases and the V segment lost 5 bases, leaving 6 bases of the junction unmatched. This CDR3 is 14 amino acids long. Germline lookup yields CDR1 MNHEY and CDR2 SVGAGI. The DNA for the CDR3 is TGTGCCAGCAGTCCTGGACAGGCAACCTACGAGCAGTACTTC. Its protein is CASSPGQATYEQYF.

The chain uses TRBV2 and TRBJ1-4, with unresolved D. CDR1 SNHLY and CDR2 FYNNEI come from the germline V gene. This CDR3 is 16 amino acids long. V shed 1 base and J shed 8 bases, with 17 bases lying between them. The chain's CDR3 is CASSEGGSTAEEKLFF. The CDR3 DNA follows: TGTGCCAGCAGTGAAGGCGGGTCCACGGCTGAGGAAAAACTGTTTTTT.

The rearrangement uses TRBV28 and TRBJ2-1, with 8 bases matching TRBD1. Unmatched junction bases numbered 9, after V lost 3 bases and J lost 8 bases. Germline assignment: CDR1 MDHEN and CDR2 SYDVKM. The CDR3 is made up of 15 amino acids. CDR3 sequence: CASSFRFRGHHEQFF. The CDR3 coding sequence is TGTGCCAGCAGTTTCCGTTTCAGGGGGCATCATGAGCAGTTCTTC.

J is TRBJ1-3 and V is TRBV5-1, with 9 bases that match TRBD1. Trimming removed 3 bases from V and 2 bases from J; junction bases left unmatched: 6. Germline CDR1 SGHRS, CDR2 YFSETQ. The length of the CDR3 is 16 residues. CDR3 residues: CASSSKQGAAGNTIYF. DNA of the CDR3: TGCGCCAGCAGCTCAAAACAGGGGGCGGCTGGAAACACCATATATTTT.

The chain is built from TRBV21-1 and TRBJ2-1; TRBD2 is the table's D call and was not checked against the DNA. TRBV21-1 is recorded as a pseudogene. The CDR3 runs 13 residues. CDR3 sequence: CASSKGRVNEQFF. CDR3 nucleotide sequence: TGTGCCAGCAGCAAAGGTCGGGTAAATGAGCAGTTCTTC.

Turning to this clone: Relative to the germline gene, one junction end is altered; a read error may explain this. In DNA, the CDR3 is TGTTCCAGCAGCTTACAGGCAGGGGTTAGAGATACGCAGTATTTT. Translation gives CSSSLQAGVRDTQYF. The chain carries TRBV7-9 and TRBJ2-3; weak D call: TRBD1 (6 bases). Germline V gene sequence: CDR1 SEHNR, CDR2 FQNEAQ (reference sequence). The CDR3 runs 15 residues.

The V gene is TRBV15, the J gene TRBJ1-2; TRBD1 agrees at 12 bases. In germline, CDR1 is LNHNV, CDR2 YYDKDF (reference sequence). J was trimmed by 3 bases and V by 1 base; bases with no gene match: 3. There are 16 residues in the CDR3. Here the CDR3 reads CATSRGGTGGHYGYTF. In DNA, the CDR3 is TGTGCCACCAGCAGAGGTGGGACAGGGGGCCACTATGGCTACACCTTC.

The CDR3 DNA reads TGCGCCAGCTATCAACGTAAGGGACAGGGAATCTACGAGCAGTACTTC. It yields the protein CASYQRKGQGIYEQYF. V is TRBV10-1 and J is TRBJ2-7, with 9 bases aligning to TRBD1. V lost 8 bases, J lost 3 bases, and 14 bases stayed unmatched. The CDR3 is 16 residues long. Germline V lookup: CDR1 WNHNN, CDR2 SYGVQD (reference sequence).